This T cell receptor beta chain was identified during a study of CD8+CD57+ T cells in acquired aplastic anemia. Across the whole study: Sorted CD4+ and CD8+ cells yielded DNA averaging approximately 3 ug. Study-level results: The number of CD8+ CDR3 sequences shared by patients and controls was twenty-nine.

J gave up 4 bases and V 6 bases, and 6 bases lay outside the gene matches. The CDR3 consists of 15 residues. The germline V gene has CDR1 KGHDR and CDR2 SFDVKD. As for this clonotype: The antigen is not known.

In patients chosen for sequencing, flow cytometry had shown CD8+CD57+ cell expansion. TCR beta VDJ and CDR3 were profiled, and genomic DNA was the template. TCRdb reanalysed the reads using MiXCR and keeps one entry per CDR3 protein. The sample lists some 120,000 distinct CDR3 sequences, 45% to 60% occurring once. This sequence was found in a human donor with aplastic anemia. The material sequenced was sorted CD4+, CD8+, or CD8+CD57+ T cells (not recorded which) from PBMCs. J is TRBJ2-7 and V is TRBV24-1; 12 positions agree with TRBD2. Here the CDR3 reads CATSPSGRAQYEQYF. CDR3 bases: TGTGCCACCAGTCCTAGCGGGAGGGCCCAATACGAGCAGTACTTC.